Each of the 26 T cell receptor delta chains below was sequenced from the same sample in a study of gammadelta T cells in human blood. TCRdb reanalyzed the RT-PCR reads using CATT. The table records about 470 delta-chain clones, less than 50% of them present only once. Sequenced: Vgamma9Vdelta2 gamma-delta T cells from adult blood. These receptors came from a human donor.

By sample share, this clone is large. The same CDR3 also results from other DNA sequences found in this sample. The chain has TRDV2 and TRDJ1, with 8 bases matching TRDD3. The CDR3 length is 13 residues. The J segment lost 2 bases and the V segment lost 4 bases, leaving 2 bases of the junction unmatched. Looked up from germline, CDR1 is GEAIGNYY and CDR2 is EKD. The chain's CDR3 is CACEGIRTDKLIF. The CDR3 nucleotides read TGTGCCTGTGAAGGGATACGAACCGATAAACTCATCTTT.

By frequency in the sample, this clone is large. Since a much larger clone is just one base distant, this may be a read error. This CDR3 is also generated by other DNA sequences in the sample. The chain couples TRDV2 to TRDJ3, with TRDD3 identical over 7 bases. CDR3 length: 15 residues. J gave up 13 bases and V 0 bases, and 8 bases lay outside the gene matches. Germline V lookup: CDR1 GEAIGNYY, CDR2 EKD. The CDR3 DNA reads as TGTGCCTGTGACACCGTGGGGGAAAGTACTCGACAGATGTTTTTC. This gives the protein CACDTVGESTRQMFF.

This clone has just a few counts. This likely stems from a read error, as it lies one base from a far larger clone. This sample includes further DNA sequences coding for the same CDR3. This rearrangement joins TRDV2 to TRDJ1; 7 nucleotides agree with TRDD3. Germline lookup yields CDR1 GEAIGNYY and CDR2 EKD. The CDR3 has 18 residues. The CDR3 here is CACDTVWGSSQNTDKLIF. CDR3 in DNA: TGTGCCTGTGACACCGTCTGGGGGTCTTCACAGAACACAGATAAACTCATCTTT.

As concerns this clone: A far larger clone differs by one base, so this is likely a read error. Other DNA sequences in this specimen translate into the identical CDR3. The chain has TRDV2 and TRDJ1; 10 nucleotides match TRDD3. Germline assignment: CDR1 GEAIGNYY and CDR2 EKD. The CDR3 consists of 16 residues. The CDR3 DNA follows: TGTGCCTGTGACACGCTGGGGGATAAATACACTGATAAACTCATCTTT. Residues: CACDTLGDKYTDKLIF.

In this sample, this clone is large (0.1 to 1%). One base away lies a much larger clone, so this may be a sequencing read error. In the same sample, other DNA sequences code for this CDR3. V usage is TRDV2 and J usage is TRDJ1, with 13 bases identical to TRDD3. The CDR3 has 22 residues. CDR1 GEAIGNYY and CDR2 EKD come from the germline V gene. V trimming: 0 bases; J trimming: 5 bases; junction bases outside the gene matches: 23. CDR3 DNA sequence: TGTGCCTGTGACACCGTCAGGCCCACTGGGGGATACGGTTATAGGAGGGCTGATAAACTCATCTTT. Its translation: CACDTVRPTGGYGYRRADKLIF.

This clone has more than one count but fewer than ten. For this DNA, TCRdb reports the protein of a much larger clone, which diverges at residue 13, most likely from a read error; the protein presented here is translated directly from the DNA. V usage is TRDV2 and J usage is TRDJ3; 7 bases are shared with TRDD3. There are 15 residues in the CDR3. CDR1 and CDR2 from the germline V gene are GEAIGNYY and EKD. The DNA of the CDR3 is TGTGCCTGTGACACCGTGGGGGAAAGTACCCGACAGGTGTTTTTC. It codes for CACDTVGESTRQVFF.

This clone is labeled large. At the DNA level, this CDR3 is encoded by other sequences in the same sample as well. The chain links TRDV2 to TRDJ1, with 7 bases fitting TRDD3. V was pared by 0 bases and J by 2 bases, with 11 bases of the junction left unmatched. Germline loops: CDR1 GEAIGNYY, CDR2 EKD. The CDR3 is 17 residues long. The CDR3 region is CACDTVGVGEKTDKLIF. DNA for the CDR3: TGTGCCTGTGACACCGTCGGGGTGGGGGAAAAGACCGATAAACTCATCTTT.

On this clone: This may be a read error, as it is one base from a much larger clone. Other DNA sequences from this sample encode an identical CDR3 as well. This chain joins TRDV2 and TRDJ1; 10 nucleotides match TRDD3. The germline gives CDR1 GEAIGNYY, CDR2 EKD. This CDR3 region has 17 residues. CDR3 sequence reads: CACDSLLGDPYTDKLIF. Here the CDR3 DNA reads TGTGCCTGTGACTCCCTACTGGGGGATCCTTACACAGATAAACTCATCTTT.

Details on this clone: This is likely an artifact of a read error, given a far larger clone one base away. The chain joins TRDV2 to TRDJ1; D is uncertain. CDR3 length: 16 residues. CDR1 GEAIGNYY and CDR2 EKD come from the germline V gene. Here the CDR3 reads CARDTVGRENTDKLIF. Here the CDR3 DNA reads TGTGCCCGTGACACGGTTGGGAGAGAGAACACCGATAAACTCATCTTT.

Comment on this clone: This DNA's translation differs at residue 5 from TCRdb's protein, which comes from a much larger clone; a read error is likely, and the protein shown is translated from the DNA. This chain uses TRDV2 with TRDJ1; the match to TRDD3 covers 9 bases. The V segment lost 2 bases and the J segment 0 bases; nucleotides outside the gene matches: 9. The CDR3 spans 17 residues. The V gene's germline CDR1 is GEAIGNYY and CDR2 EKD. The CDR3 sequence is CACDNLTGGPYTDKLIF. Here the CDR3 DNA reads TGTGCCTGTGACAACCTCACTGGGGGACCGTACACCGATAAACTCATCTTT.

Turning to this clone: A far bigger clonotype differs at one base, so this is likely a read error. This same CDR3 is encoded by further DNA sequences in the sample. The chain joins TRDV2 to TRDJ1; D not resolved. This CDR3 is built from 16 residues. From germline, CDR1 is GEAIGNYY and CDR2 EKD. With 1 base removed from V and 0 bases from J, the gap between germline ends came to 14 bases. CDR3 residues: CACDTVGRENTDKLIF. CDR3 sequence (DNA): TGTGCCTGTGACACGGTCGGGAGAGAGAACACCGATAAACTCATCTTT.

A few counts support this clone. A much larger clone sits a single nucleotide away, making a read error possible. This specimen includes other DNA sequences encoding the same CDR3. The gene calls are TRDV2 and TRDJ1, with 9 nucleotides matching TRDD3. With V trimmed by 0 bases and J by 5 bases, 18 bases remained unmatched. In germline, CDR1 is GEAIGNYY, CDR2 EKD. CDR3 length equals 19 residues. CDR3: CACDTVDRGILSNVDKLIF. CDR3 nucleotide sequence: TGTGCCTGTGACACCGTTGATCGGGGGATACTATCTAATGTTGATAAACTCATCTTT.

Turning to this clone: A much bigger clone sits one base away, suggesting this may be a read error. Other DNA sequences in this specimen translate into the identical CDR3. V and J are TRDV2 and TRDJ1; 7 bases are a match to TRDD3. The CDR3 runs to 18 residues. Germline loops: CDR1 GEAIGNYY, CDR2 EKD. The CDR3 coding sequence is TGTGCCTGTGACAGCCTACGGGGCTGGGGGTTGGACACTGATAAACTCATCTTT. Protein product: CACDSLRGWGLDTDKLIF.

Worth noting for this clone: With only one base between it and a far larger clone, this is likely a read error. The V and J genes are TRDV2 and TRDJ1; D is possibly TRDD1 (5 bases). The V and J ends lost 0 bases and 0 bases respectively, with 10 bases between them. The CDR3 is 15 amino acids. Germline CDR1 reads GEAIGNYY; CDR2 reads EKD. This CDR3 is CACDTLIGDTDKLIF. CDR3 in DNA: TGTGCCTGTGACACCCTAATAGGCGACACCGATAAACTCATCTTT.

With respect to this clone: A much larger clone is a single base away; this may be a read error. The chain links TRDV2 to TRDJ2; TRDD3 matches 7 bases. There are 20 residues in the CDR3. The germline V gene has CDR1 GEAIGNYY and CDR2 EKD. CDR3 residues: CARDSLRGGLGAHPTAQLFF. The CDR3 nucleotides are TGTGCCCGTGACTCGCTACGGGGAGGCCTGGGGGCCCACCCGACAGCACAACTCTTCTTT.

Of note for this clone: TCRdb's protein, taken from a much larger clone, differs from this DNA's translation at residue 5, likely owing to a read error; the protein displayed comes from the DNA. The chain couples TRDV2 to TRDJ1, with a weak D call TRDD2 (5 bases). The germline V and J ends were trimmed by 3 bases and 0 bases, with 16 bases remaining between them. Germline CDR1 is GEAIGNYY and CDR2 is EKD. The CDR3 runs to 16 residues. The CDR3 reads CACDCTSRTNTDKLIF. The CDR3 coding sequence is TGTGCCTGTGACTGCACTTCCCGTACCAACACCGATAAACTCATCTTT.

A word on this clone: With a much larger clone just one base away, this may be a read error. This CDR3 is also generated by other DNA sequences in the sample. This chain links TRDV2 with TRDJ1; 13 nucleotides match TRDD3. The CDR3 has 19 residues. Germline V gene lookup returns CDR1 GEAIGNYY and CDR2 EKD. This CDR3 is CACDTPRDWGIRDTDKLIF. The CDR3 DNA is TGTGCCTGTGACACGCCCCGCGACTGGGGGATACGGGACACTGATAAACTCATCTTT.

On this clone itself: At one boundary the junction diverges from the germline segment, which might be a read error. V is TRDV2 and J is TRDJ1, with 13 nucleotides matching TRDD3. The CDR3 covers 19 residues. Per germline, CDR1 GEAIGNYY and CDR2 EKD. CDR3 coding DNA: TGTGCCTGTGACCCCATCCTGTTACTGGGGGATACGCGCACCGATAAACGCATCTTT. This encodes CACDPILLLGDTRTDKRIF.

Details on this clone: This DNA translates differently at residue 15 from the TCRdb protein, which is that of a much larger clone; a read error is likely, and the protein shown is the DNA's own translation. The V call is TRDV2, the J call TRDJ1; 8 nucleotides align to TRDD3. Germline V gene lookup returns CDR1 GEAIGNYY and CDR2 EKD. The CDR3 extends over 18 amino acids. The CDR3 DNA reads as TGTGCCTGTGACACGATTACTGGGGGGCCCCAGTACACCGATACACTCATCTTT. Translation gives CACDTITGGPQYTDTLIF.

On this clone itself: Translating this DNA gives a protein that differs at residue 5 from the TCRdb one, which belongs to a much larger clone; a read error is likely, and the protein shown is this translation. The chain joins TRDV2 to TRDJ1, with 9 bases that match TRDD3. V lost 0 bases to trimming and J lost 0 bases; unmatched junction nucleotides: 7. The V gene's germline CDR1 is GEAIGNYY and CDR2 EKD. This CDR3 region has 17 residues. DNA of the CDR3: TGTGCCTGTGACACCCTAACTGGGGGACCGTACACCGATAAACTCATCTTT. It codes for CACDTLTGGPYTDKLIF.

As concerns this clone: A single base is all that separates this from a far larger clone, so a read error is likely. J is TRDJ3 and V is TRDV2; 12 positions agree with TRDD3. This CDR3 region has 19 residues. Germline-derived CDR1 and CDR2 are GEAIGNYY and EKD. The CDR3 is CACDTAQLGDTWETRQMFF. The CDR3 DNA follows: TGTGCCTGTGACACCGCCCAACTGGGGGATACCTGGGAAACCCGACAGATGTTTTTC.

By share, this clone counts as large (0.1 to 1%). The sample contains more than one DNA sequence encoding this CDR3. The chain recombines TRDV2 with TRDJ3, with D tentatively TRDD3 (5 bases). CDR1 is GEAIGNYY and CDR2 is EKD in the germline V gene. V was shortened by 0 bases and J by 1 base, with 12 bases between the two germline ends. The CDR3 is 18 amino acids. CDR3 bases: TGTGCCTGTGACACCGTGAGATACCAGTCCTGGGACACCCGACAGATGTTTTTC. Translated: CACDTVRYQSWDTRQMFF.

A note on this clone: Since a much larger clone is just one base distant, this may be a read error. Different DNA sequences within this sample yield the same CDR3. The gene calls are TRDV2 and TRDJ1, with 7 bases lining up with TRDD3. CDR1 and CDR2 from the germline V gene are GEAIGNYY and EKD. V trimming: 3 bases; J trimming: 5 bases; junction bases outside the gene matches: 8. CDR3 size: 14 residues. As DNA, the CDR3 is TGTGCCTGTGACTCGCTGGGGGGTACAGATAAACTCATCTTT. Residues: CACDSLGGTDKLIF.

A word on this clone: Only one base separates this from a far larger clonotype, so it likely reflects a read error. Other DNA sequences of this sample code for an identical CDR3. J is TRDJ1 and V is TRDV2; no definite D call. This CDR3 has 13 residues. Per germline, CDR1 GEAIGNYY and CDR2 EKD. The CDR3 nucleotides read TGTGCCCCTAGGGCCTTGTACACTGATAAACTCATCTTT. It yields the protein CAPRALYTDKLIF.

In this sample, this clone turned up a few times. This likely came from a read error, as a far larger clone is one base away. The chain couples TRDV2 to TRDJ1, with D perhaps matching TRDD2 (5 bases). Germline CDR1 GEAIGNYY, CDR2 EKD. The CDR3 has 16 amino acids. The ends were cut back, 3 bases at V and 0 bases at J, with 16 bases in the middle. The CDR3 reads CACDHTSRTNTDKLIF. The CDR3 DNA reads as TGTGCCTGTGACCACACTTCCCGTACCAACACCGATAAACTCATCTTT.

Details on this clone: One base away lies a much larger clone, so this may be a sequencing read error. This specimen includes other DNA sequences encoding the same CDR3. V is TRDV2 and J is TRDJ1; the match to TRDD3 covers 13 bases. This CDR3 spans 18 amino acids. Germline V gene lookup returns CDR1 GEAIGNYY and CDR2 EKD. V lost 1 base and J lost 5; bases outside the gene matches: 12. Here the CDR3 DNA reads TGTGCCTGTGACACACTGGGACTGGGGGATACGCGGACTGATAAACTCATCTTT. Amino acids: CACDTLGLGDTRTDKLIF.